This TCR beta chain was documented in a study of beta chain features in type 1 diabetes. Study observations and caveats: Within the patient group, naive, central memory and Treg TCRB repertoires appeared more similar to each other than within healthy donors. In patients and controls equally, PCR might favor templates that are shorter. Type 1 diabetes patients had moderately but significantly shorter TCRB CDR3s in all four CD4+ subsets.

There are a few counts of this clone. Antigen specificity is unknown. The same CDR3 can be traced to other DNA sequences in this sample. This CDR3 contains 13 residues. Deletions cut 0 bases from V and 5 bases from J, with 10 bases between. CDR1 is GTSNPN and CDR2 is SVGIG in the germline V gene (reference sequence). All of the isolated RNA was reverse transcribed, so expressed TCRB transcripts were sequenced. Profiling relied on immunoSEQ multiplex PCR, and the TCRdb table lists in-frame clones only, not all of them. This table has 600,000 to 700,000 clones, roughly 13% appearing once. This receptor was identified in a man aged 18 to 35 with type 1 diabetes. This chain joins TRBV30 and TRBJ1-1; D unresolved. Sequences were obtained from naive CD4+ T cells from blood. The CDR3 spells CAWSVRTGTEAFF. The DNA for the CDR3 is TGTGCCTGGAGTGTACGCACGGGGACTGAAGCTTTCTTT.